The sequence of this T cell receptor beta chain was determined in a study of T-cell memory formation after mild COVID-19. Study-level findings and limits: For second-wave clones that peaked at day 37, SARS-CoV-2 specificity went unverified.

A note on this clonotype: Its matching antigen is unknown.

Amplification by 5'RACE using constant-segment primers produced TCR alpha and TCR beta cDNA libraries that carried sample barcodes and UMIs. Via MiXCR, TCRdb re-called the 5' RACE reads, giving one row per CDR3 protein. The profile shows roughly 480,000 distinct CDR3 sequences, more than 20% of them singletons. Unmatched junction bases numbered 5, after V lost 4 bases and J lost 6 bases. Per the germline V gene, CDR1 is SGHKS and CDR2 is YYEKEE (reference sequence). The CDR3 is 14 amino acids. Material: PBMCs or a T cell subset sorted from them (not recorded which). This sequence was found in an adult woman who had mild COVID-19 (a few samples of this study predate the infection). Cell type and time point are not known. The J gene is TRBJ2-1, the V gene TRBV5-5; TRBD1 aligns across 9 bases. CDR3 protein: CASSGTGSGNEQFF. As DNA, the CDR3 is TGTGCCAGCAGCGGGACAGGGTCGGGCAATGAGCAGTTCTTC.